This TCR beta chain is drawn from a study of cytomegalovirus exposure and HLA in healthy donors. Study findings and constraints: Usually a TCR sequence was rare, but some public TCRs were found in many donors. When analyzed later, a missense DCLRE1C variant was found to be linked to TCR beta V- and J-gene trimming. A later analysis found most CMV-associated TCR beta chains apparently HLA-restricted.

Looked up from germline, CDR1 is SGHKS and CDR2 is YYEKEE (reference sequence). This CDR3 region has 15 residues. Losses at the gene ends were 3 bases for V and 5 bases for J; bases not matched to a gene: 7. PCR primers comprised 60 Vbeta and 13 Jbeta primers. Repertoires were generated with immunoSEQ multiplex PCR, while TCRdb's copy carries only in-frame clones and drops some. The sample consists of 150,000 or so clones, 70% to 80% of them appearing once. Regarding this clone: Its antigen is undetermined.

The sample comprised PBMCs. The TCR originated in a middle-aged woman in good health and CMV-seronegative. This chain uses TRBV5-5 with TRBJ2-7, with TRBD1 identical over 11 bases. Here the CDR3 DNA reads TGTGCCAGCAGCTCGTGGGACAGGGGGACAGACGAGCAGTACTTC. It codes for CASSSWDRGTDEQYF.